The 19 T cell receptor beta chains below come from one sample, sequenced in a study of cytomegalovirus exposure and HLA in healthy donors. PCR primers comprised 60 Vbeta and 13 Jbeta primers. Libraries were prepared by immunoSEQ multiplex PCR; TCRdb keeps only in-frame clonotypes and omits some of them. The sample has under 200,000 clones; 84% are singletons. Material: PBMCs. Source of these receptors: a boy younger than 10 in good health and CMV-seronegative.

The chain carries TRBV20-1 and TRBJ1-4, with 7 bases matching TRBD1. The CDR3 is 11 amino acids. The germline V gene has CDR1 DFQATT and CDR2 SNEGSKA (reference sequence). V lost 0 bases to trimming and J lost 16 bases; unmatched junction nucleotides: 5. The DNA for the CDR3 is TGCAGTGCTAGAGATATGACAGGGCAGTTTTTT. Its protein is CSARDMTGQFF.

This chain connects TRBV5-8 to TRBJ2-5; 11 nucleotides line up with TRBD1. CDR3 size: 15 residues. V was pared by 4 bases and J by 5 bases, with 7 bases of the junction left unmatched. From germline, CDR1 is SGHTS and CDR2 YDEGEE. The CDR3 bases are TGTGCCAGCAGCCCCGGACAGGGGGCATACGAGACCCAGTACTTC. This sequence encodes CASSPGQGAYETQYF. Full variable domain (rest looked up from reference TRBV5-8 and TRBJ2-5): EAGVTQSPTHLIKTRGQQATLRCSPISGHTSVYWYQQALGLGLQFLLWYDEGEERNRGNFPPRFSGRQFPNYSSELNVNALELEDSALYLCASSPGQGAYETQYFGPGTRLLVL.

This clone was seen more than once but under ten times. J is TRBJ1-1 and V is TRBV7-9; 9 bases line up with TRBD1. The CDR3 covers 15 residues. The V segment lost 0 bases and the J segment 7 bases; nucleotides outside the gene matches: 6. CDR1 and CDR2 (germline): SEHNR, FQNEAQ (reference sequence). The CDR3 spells CASSLAETGGHEAFF. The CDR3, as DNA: TGTGCCAGCAGCTTAGCGGAGACAGGGGGTCATGAAGCTTTCTTT. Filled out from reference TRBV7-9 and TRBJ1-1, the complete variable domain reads DTGVSQNPRHKITKRGQNVTFRCDPISEHNRLYWYRQTLGQGPEFLTYFQNEAQLEKSRLLSDRFSAERPKGSFSTLEIQRTEQGDSAMYLCASSLAETGGHEAFFGQGTRLTVV.

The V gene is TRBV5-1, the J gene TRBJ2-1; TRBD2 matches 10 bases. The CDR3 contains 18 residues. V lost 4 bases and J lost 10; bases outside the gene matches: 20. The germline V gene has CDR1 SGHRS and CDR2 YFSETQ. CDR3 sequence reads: CASSGRRTSGILTGEQFF. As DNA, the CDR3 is TGCGCCAGCAGCGGACGGAGAACTAGCGGGATCTTAACGGGCGAGCAGTTCTTC.

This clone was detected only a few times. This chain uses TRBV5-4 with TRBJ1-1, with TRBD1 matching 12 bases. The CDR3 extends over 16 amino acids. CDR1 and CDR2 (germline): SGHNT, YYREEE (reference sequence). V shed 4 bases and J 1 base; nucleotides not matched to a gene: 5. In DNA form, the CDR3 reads TGTGCCAGCAGCCGGGACAGGGGGCTTGGGAACACTGAAGCTTTCTTT. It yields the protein CASSRDRGLGNTEAFF.

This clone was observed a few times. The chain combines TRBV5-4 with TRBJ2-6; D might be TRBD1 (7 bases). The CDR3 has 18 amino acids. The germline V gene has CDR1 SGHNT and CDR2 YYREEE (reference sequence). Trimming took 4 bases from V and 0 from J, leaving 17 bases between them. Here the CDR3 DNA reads TGTGCCAGCAGCCATCGACAGGGAGCGGGCTCTGGGGCCAACGTCCTGACTTTC. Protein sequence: CASSHRQGAGSGANVLTF.

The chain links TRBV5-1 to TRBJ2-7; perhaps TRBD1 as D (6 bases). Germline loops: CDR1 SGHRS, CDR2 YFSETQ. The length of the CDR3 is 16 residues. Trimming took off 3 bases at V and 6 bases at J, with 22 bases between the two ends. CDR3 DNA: TGCGCCAGCAGCTCGACCACAGGGAAAGGGCAACCCGAGCAGTACTTC. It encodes CASSSTTGKGQPEQYF.

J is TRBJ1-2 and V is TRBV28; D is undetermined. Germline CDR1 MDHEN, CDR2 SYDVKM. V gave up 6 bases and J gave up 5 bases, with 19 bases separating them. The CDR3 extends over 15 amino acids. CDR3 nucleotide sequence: TGTGCCAGCAGAGAGCCCGGGATGGGTATTTATGGCTACACCTTC. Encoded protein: CASREPGMGIYGYTF.

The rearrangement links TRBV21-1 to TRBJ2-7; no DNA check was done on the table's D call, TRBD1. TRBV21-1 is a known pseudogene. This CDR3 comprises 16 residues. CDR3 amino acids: CASSKGARGLSSEQYF. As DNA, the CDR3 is TGTGCCAGCAGCAAAGGCGCCAGGGGTCTTTCCTCCGAGCAGTACTTC.

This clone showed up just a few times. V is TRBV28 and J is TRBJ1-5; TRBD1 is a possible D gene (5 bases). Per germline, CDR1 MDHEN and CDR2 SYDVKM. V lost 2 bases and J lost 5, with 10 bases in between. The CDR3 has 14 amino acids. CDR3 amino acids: CASSLGGGDQPQHF. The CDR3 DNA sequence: TGTGCCAGCAGTTTAGGCGGAGGGGATCAGCCCCAGCATTTT.

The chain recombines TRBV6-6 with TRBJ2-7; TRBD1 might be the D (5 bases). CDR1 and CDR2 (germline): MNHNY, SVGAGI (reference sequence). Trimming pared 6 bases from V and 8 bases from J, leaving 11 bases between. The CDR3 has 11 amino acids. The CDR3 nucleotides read TGTGCCAGCAGCCAGGGTACGAAGCAGTACTTC. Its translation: CASSQGTKQYF.

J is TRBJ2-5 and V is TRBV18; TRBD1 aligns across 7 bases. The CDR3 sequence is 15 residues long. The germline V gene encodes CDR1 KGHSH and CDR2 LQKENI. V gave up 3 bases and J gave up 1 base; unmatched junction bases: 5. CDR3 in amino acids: CASSPLQGLQETQYF. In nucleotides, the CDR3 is TGTGCCAGCTCACCCCTACAGGGGCTCCAAGAGACCCAGTACTTC.

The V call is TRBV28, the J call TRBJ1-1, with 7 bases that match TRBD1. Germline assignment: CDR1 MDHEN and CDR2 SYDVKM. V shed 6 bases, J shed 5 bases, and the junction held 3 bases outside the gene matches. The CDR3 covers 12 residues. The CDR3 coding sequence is TGTGCCAGCAGACCAGGGGGTACTGAAGCTTTCTTT. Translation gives CASRPGGTEAFF.

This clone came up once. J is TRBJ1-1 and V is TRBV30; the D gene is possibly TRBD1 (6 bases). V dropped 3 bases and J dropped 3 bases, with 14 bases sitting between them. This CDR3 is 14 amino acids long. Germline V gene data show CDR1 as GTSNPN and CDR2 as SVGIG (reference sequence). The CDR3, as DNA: TGTGCCTGGAGCCCTGGACAGCCCTACACTGAAGCTTTCTTT. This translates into CAWSPGQPYTEAFF.

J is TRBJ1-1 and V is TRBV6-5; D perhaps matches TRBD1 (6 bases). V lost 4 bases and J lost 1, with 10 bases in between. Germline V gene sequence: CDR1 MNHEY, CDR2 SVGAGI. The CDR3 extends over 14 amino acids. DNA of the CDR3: TGTGCCAGCAGTTCGCCCAGGGGGAACACTGAAGCTTTCTTT. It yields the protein CASSSPRGNTEAFF.

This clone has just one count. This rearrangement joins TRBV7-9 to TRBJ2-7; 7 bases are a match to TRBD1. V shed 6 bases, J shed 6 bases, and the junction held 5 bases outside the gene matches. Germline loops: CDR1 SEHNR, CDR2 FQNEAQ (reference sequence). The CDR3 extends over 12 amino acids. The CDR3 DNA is TGTGCCAGCAGTTTACAGGGGAGCGAGCAGTACTTC. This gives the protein CASSLQGSEQYF. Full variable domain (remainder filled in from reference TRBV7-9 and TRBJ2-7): DTGVSQNPRHKITKRGQNVTFRCDPISEHNRLYWYRQTLGQGPEFLTYFQNEAQLEKSRLLSDRFSAERPKGSFSTLEIQRTEQGDSAMYLCASSLQGSEQYFGPGTRLTVT.

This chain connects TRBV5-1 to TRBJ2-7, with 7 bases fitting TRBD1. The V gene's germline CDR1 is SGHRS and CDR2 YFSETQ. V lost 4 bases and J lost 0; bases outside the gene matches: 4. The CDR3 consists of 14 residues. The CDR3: CASSPGTASYEQYF. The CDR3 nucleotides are TGCGCCAGCAGCCCCGGGACAGCCTCCTACGAGCAGTACTTC.

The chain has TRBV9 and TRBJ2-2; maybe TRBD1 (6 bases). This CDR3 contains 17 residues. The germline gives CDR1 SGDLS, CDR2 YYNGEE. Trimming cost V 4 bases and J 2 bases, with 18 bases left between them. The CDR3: CASSPLGEGTNTGELFF. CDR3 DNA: TGTGCCAGCAGCCCACTCGGGGAAGGGACAAACACCGGGGAGCTGTTTTTT.

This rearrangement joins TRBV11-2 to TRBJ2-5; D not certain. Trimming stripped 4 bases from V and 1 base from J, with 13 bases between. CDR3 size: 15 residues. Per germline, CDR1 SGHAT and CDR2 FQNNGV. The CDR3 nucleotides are TGTGCCAGCAGCTCCCGAGGAACGGGCCAAGAGACCCAGTACTTC. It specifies CASSSRGTGQETQYF. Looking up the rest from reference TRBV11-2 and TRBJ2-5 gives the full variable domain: EAGVAQSPRYKIIEKRQSVAFWCNPISGHATLYWYQQILGQGPKLLIQFQNNGVVDDSQLPKDRFSAERLKGVDSTLKIQPAKLEDSAVYLCASSSRGTGQETQYFGPGTRLLVL.